This TCR beta chain is from a study of memory CD4+ T cells and cytomegalovirus serostatus. The overall study: Of the healthy Belgian adults, roughly ten were CMV seropositive and approximately 25 seronegative.

Only in-frame clones appear in the TCRdb table, and some are missing; sequencing was by immunoSEQ multiplex PCR. The data show 40,000 to 45,000 clones, 70% to 80% seen once. In germline, CDR1 is MGHRA, CDR2 YSYEKL. V was clipped by 1 base and J by 1 base; unmatched bases: 9. The CDR3 is made up of 19 amino acids. Study results and limitations: The CMV-associated TCR signature appears largely within the CD4+ memory repertoire.

Turning to this clone: What it binds is unknown.

Single viable CD3+CD4+CD8-CD45RO+ cells were sorted as the memory CD4+ T cells. This rearrangement joins TRBV4-1 to TRBJ2-6; 8 bases agree with TRBD1. This sequence originates from an adult in good health and CMV-seronegative. Material: memory CD4+ T cells from blood. The CDR3 spells CASSQGTGGRFSGANVLTF. The CDR3 DNA follows: TGCGCCAGCAGCCAAGGTACAGGGGGTCGATTTTCTGGGGCCAACGTCCTGACTTTC.